Presented here are 14 T cell receptor beta chains from one specimen sequenced in a study of blood T cell repertoires in COVID-19. Clones were read by immunoSEQ multiplex PCR, and TCRdb kept only the in-frame ones, dropping some. The sample has about 95,000 clones, roughly 76% seen once. Sequenced input: peripheral blood. The receptor source for this set is an elderly man with COVID-19, enrolled during active disease.

This chain uses TRBV9 with TRBJ1-4; TRBD1 might be the D (5 bases). The CDR3 loop spans 15 amino acids. Between the trimmed V and J ends, which lost 3 bases and 7 bases, there was a span of 16 bases. Germline assignment: CDR1 SGDLS and CDR2 YYNGEE. The CDR3 loop is CASSASGSRGEKLFF. In DNA, the CDR3 is TGTGCCAGCAGCGCCTCCGGGTCAAGGGGTGAAAAACTGTTTTTT.

This chain joins TRBV6-5 and TRBJ2-3, with a possible D match to TRBD1 (6 bases). The CDR3 extends over 14 amino acids. Per the germline V gene, CDR1 is MNHEY and CDR2 is SVGAGI. Trimming removed 6 bases from V and 6 bases from J, with 16 bases in between. The CDR3 sequence: CASSPQGSPDTQYF. DNA for the CDR3: TGTGCCAGCAGCCCCCAGGGGTCCCCGGATACGCAGTATTTT.

V is TRBV7-3 and J is TRBJ2-1, with D tentatively TRBD2 (6 bases). Deletions cut 1 base from V and 1 base from J, with 8 bases between. The CDR3 runs to 15 residues. Looked up from germline, CDR1 is SGHTA and CDR2 is FQGTGA. The CDR3 DNA sequence: TGTGCCAGCAGCTTAAGCGGGGAGTCCTACAATGAGCAGTTCTTC. Translated: CASSLSGESYNEQFF.

V gene TRBV5-1 combines with J gene TRBJ2-5; the match to TRBD2 covers 16 bases. Germline V gene lookup returns CDR1 SGHRS and CDR2 YFSETQ. The junction had 5 bases not matched to a gene; V was cut back by 4 bases and J by 5 bases. The CDR3 contains 16 residues. This chain's CDR3 is CASSPGLAGGFETQYF. The CDR3 nucleotides read TGCGCCAGCAGCCCGGGACTAGCGGGAGGGTTTGAGACCCAGTACTTC. Full variable domain (remainder filled in from reference TRBV5-1 and TRBJ2-5): KAGVTQTPRYLIKTRGQQVTLSCSPISGHRSVSWYQQTPGQGLQFLFEYFSETQRNKGNFPGRFSGRQFSNSRSEMNVSTLELGDSALYLCASSPGLAGGFETQYFGPGTRLLVL.

The chain is built from TRBV4-2 and TRBJ1-2; 7 bases are a match to TRBD1. The ends lost 3 bases at V and 8 bases at J; junction bases unmatched: 6. Germline V gene lookup returns CDR1 LGHNA and CDR2 YNFKEQ. There are 13 residues in the CDR3. CDR3 amino acids: CASSQTGKEGYTF. In DNA form, the CDR3 reads TGTGCCAGCAGCCAGACAGGGAAGGAAGGCTACACCTTC.

The CDR3 region is CASSRNPGQGDLMSSYNSPLHF. In DNA form, the CDR3 reads TGTGCCAGCAGTCGAAATCCGGGACAGGGGGATCTCATGAGCTCCTATAATTCACCCCTCCACTTT. V and J are TRBV2 and TRBJ1-6; 11 bases match TRBD1. Germline V gene data show CDR1 as SNHLY and CDR2 as FYNNEI. CDR3 size: 22 residues. Trimming cost V 5 bases and J 0 bases; bases outside gene matches: 18. Complete variable domain (other parts from reference TRBV2 and TRBJ1-6): EPEVTQTPSHQVTQMGQEVILRCVPISNHLYFYWYRQILGQKVEFLVSFYNNEISEKSEIFDDQFSVERPDGSNFTLKIRSTKLEDSAMYFCASSRNPGQGDLMSSYNSPLHFGNGTRLTVT.

V usage is TRBV18 and J usage is TRBJ1-6, with D possibly being TRBD1 (5 bases). This CDR3 has 17 amino acids. The germline V gene encodes CDR1 KGHSH and CDR2 LQKENI. The ends were cut back, 5 bases at V and 9 bases at J, with 23 bases in the middle. The CDR3 reads CASSSTGAWQLGSPLHF. The CDR3, as DNA: TGTGCCAGCTCATCCACAGGAGCTTGGCAGCTGGGTTCACCCCTCCACTTT.

This clone was seen only a few times. The CDR3 coding sequence is TGTGCCAGCAGTTCCGACCTGGGCAGGGGCTCCTACGAGCAGTACTTC. Encoded protein: CASSSDLGRGSYEQYF. V usage is TRBV6-5 and J usage is TRBJ2-7, with a possible D match to TRBD1 (6 bases). This CDR3 contains 16 residues. V gave up 4 bases and J gave up 0 bases, with 16 bases separating them. Germline V gene sequence: CDR1 MNHEY, CDR2 SVGAGI.

The chain recombines TRBV6-6 with TRBJ1-2; perhaps TRBD1 as D (5 bases). This CDR3 has 14 residues. The germline V gene encodes CDR1 MNHNY and CDR2 SVGAGI (reference sequence). With 6 bases removed from V and 2 bases from J, the gap between germline ends came to 13 bases. The CDR3 nucleotides read TGTGCCAGCAGGGGGGGACGGACAAACTATGGCTACACCTTC. Translation: CASRGGRTNYGYTF.

The rearrangement uses TRBV3-1 (or the pseudogene TRBV3-2) and TRBJ2-5, with 10 bases fitting TRBD2. With 5 bases clipped from V and 9 bases from J, the junction kept 15 bases outside the gene matches. This CDR3 spans 16 amino acids. Germline V gene data show CDR1 as LGHDT and CDR2 as YNNKEL (reference sequence). The CDR3 loop is CASSSGLAEGAWAQYF. CDR3 nucleotide sequence: TGTGCCAGCAGCTCCGGACTAGCGGAGGGGGCGTGGGCCCAGTACTTC.

The V call is TRBV10-3, the J call TRBJ2-3, with D perhaps matching TRBD2 (7 bases). The CDR3 spans 18 residues. The ends were cut back, 2 bases at V and 2 bases at J, with 20 bases in the middle. CDR1 and CDR2 (germline): ENHRY, SYGVKD. CDR3 nucleotide sequence: TGTGCCATCAGTGAGCAGCTGGGGAGGGGGGGGCTCACAGATACGCAGTATTTT. This sequence encodes CAISEQLGRGGLTDTQYF.

This clone was seen only a few times. The chain employs TRBV4-3 and TRBJ2-7; 8 bases match TRBD2. Germline CDR1 is LGHNA and CDR2 is YSLEER. The CDR3 runs to 18 residues. Unmatched junction bases numbered 16, after V lost 4 bases and J lost 2 bases. Here the CDR3 DNA reads TGCGCCAGCAGCCGTAAACCGACTAGCGCCGACCGTACCTACGAGCAGTACTTC. It yields the protein CASSRKPTSADRTYEQYF.

The chain couples TRBV30 to TRBJ2-3; 10 bases align to TRBD2. Germline CDR1 reads GTSNPN; CDR2 reads SVGIG (reference sequence). The CDR3 length is 15 residues. The ends lost 0 bases at V and 6 bases at J; junction bases unmatched: 6. The CDR3 sequence is CAWSVTSGNWDTQYF. CDR3 sequence (DNA): TGTGCCTGGAGTGTAACTAGCGGGAATTGGGATACGCAGTATTTT.

The genes are TRBV5-1 and TRBJ2-7, with 9 bases lining up with TRBD1. The CDR3 is 15 residues long. Germline V lookup: CDR1 SGHRS, CDR2 YFSETQ. With 4 bases clipped from V and 7 bases from J, the junction kept 12 bases outside the gene matches. As DNA, the CDR3 is TGCGCCAGCAGCCAAAAACAGGGGGCTACGAGGGAGCAGTACTTC. It encodes CASSQKQGATREQYF.